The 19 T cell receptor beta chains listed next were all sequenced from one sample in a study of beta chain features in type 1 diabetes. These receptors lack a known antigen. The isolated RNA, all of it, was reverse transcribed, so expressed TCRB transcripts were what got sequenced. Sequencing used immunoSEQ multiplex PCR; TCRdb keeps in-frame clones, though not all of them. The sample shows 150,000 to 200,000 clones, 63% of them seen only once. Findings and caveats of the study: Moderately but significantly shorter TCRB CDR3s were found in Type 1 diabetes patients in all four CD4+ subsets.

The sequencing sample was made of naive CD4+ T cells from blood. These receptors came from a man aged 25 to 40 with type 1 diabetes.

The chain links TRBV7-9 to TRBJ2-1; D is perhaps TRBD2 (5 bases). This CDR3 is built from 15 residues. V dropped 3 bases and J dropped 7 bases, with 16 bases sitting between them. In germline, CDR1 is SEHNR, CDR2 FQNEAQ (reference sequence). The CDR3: CASSLRASVGNEQFF. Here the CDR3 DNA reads TGTGCCAGCAGCTTGCGGGCATCGGTGGGGAATGAGCAGTTCTTC.

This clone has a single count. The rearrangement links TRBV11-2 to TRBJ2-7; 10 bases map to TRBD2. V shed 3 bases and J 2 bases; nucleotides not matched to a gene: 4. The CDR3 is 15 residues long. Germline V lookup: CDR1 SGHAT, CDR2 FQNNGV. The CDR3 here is CASSFNSGRTYEQYF. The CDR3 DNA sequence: TGTGCCAGCAGCTTTAATAGCGGGAGGACCTACGAGCAGTACTTC. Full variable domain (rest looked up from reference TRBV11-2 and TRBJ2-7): EAGVAQSPRYKIIEKRQSVAFWCNPISGHATLYWYQQILGQGPKLLIQFQNNGVVDDSQLPKDRFSAERLKGVDSTLKIQPAKLEDSAVYLCASSFNSGRTYEQYFGPGTRLTVT.

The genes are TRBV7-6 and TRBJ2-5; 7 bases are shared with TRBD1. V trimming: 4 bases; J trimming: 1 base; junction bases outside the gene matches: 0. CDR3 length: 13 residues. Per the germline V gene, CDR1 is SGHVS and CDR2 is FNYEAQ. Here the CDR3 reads CASSWDSQETQYF. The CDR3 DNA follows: TGTGCCAGCAGCTGGGACAGCCAAGAGACCCAGTACTTC.

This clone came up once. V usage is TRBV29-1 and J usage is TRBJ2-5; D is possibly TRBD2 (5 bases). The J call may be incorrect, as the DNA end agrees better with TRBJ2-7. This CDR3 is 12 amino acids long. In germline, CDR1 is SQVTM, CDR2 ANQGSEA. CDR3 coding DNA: TGCAGCGCTATGACTACCACCTACGAGCAGTACTTC. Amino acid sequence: CSAMTTTYEQYF.

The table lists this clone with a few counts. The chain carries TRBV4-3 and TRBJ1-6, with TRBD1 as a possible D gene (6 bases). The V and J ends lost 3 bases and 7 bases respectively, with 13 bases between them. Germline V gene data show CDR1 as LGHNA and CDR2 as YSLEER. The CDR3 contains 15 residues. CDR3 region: CASSQEQGGNSPLHF. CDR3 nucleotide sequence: TGCGCCAGCAGCCAGGAACAGGGTGGCAATTCACCCCTCCACTTT.

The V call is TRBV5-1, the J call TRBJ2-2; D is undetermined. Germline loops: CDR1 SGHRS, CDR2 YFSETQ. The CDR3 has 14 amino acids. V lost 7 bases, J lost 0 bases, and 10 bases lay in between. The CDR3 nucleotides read TGCGCCAGCCGCGGACGGACGAACACCGGGGAGCTGTTTTTT. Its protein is CASRGRTNTGELFF. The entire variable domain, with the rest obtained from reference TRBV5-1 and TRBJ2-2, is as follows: KAGVTQTPRYLIKTRGQQVTLSCSPISGHRSVSWYQQTPGQGLQFLFEYFSETQRNKGNFPGRFSGRQFSNSRSEMNVSTLELGDSALYLCASRGRTNTGELFFGEGSRLTVL.

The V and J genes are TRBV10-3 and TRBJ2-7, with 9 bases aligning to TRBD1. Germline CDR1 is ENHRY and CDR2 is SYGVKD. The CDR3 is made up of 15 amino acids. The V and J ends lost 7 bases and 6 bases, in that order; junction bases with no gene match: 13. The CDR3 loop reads CAITQSGTGTLEQYF. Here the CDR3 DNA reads TGTGCCATCACCCAATCGGGGACAGGGACCCTCGAGCAGTACTTC.

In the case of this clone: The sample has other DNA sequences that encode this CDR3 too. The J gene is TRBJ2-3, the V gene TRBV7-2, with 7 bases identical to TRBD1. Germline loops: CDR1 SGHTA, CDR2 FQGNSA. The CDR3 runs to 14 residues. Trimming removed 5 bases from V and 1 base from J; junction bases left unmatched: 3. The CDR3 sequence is CASSPGQGTDTQYF. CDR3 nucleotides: TGTGCCAGCAGCCCTGGACAGGGCACAGATACGCAGTATTTT.

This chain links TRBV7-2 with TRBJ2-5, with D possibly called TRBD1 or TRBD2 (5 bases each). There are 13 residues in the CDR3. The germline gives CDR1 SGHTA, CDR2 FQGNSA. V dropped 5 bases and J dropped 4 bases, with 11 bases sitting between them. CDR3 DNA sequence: TGTGCCAGCAGCCTACTAGGGGTAGAGACCCAGTACTTC. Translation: CASSLLGVETQYF.

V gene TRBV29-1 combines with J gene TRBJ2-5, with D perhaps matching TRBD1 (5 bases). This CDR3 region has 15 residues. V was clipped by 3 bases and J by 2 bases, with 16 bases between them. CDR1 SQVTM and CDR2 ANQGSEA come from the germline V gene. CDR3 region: CSVDSAGRPQETQYF. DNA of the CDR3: TGCAGCGTTGATTCCGCAGGGCGGCCTCAAGAGACCCAGTACTTC. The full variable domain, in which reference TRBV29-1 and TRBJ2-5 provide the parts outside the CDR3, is SAVISQKPSRDICQRGTSLTIQCQVDSQVTMMFWYRQQPGQSLTLIATANQGSEATYESGFVIDKFPISRPNLTFSTLTVSNMSPEDSSIYLCSVDSAGRPQETQYFGPGTRLLVL.

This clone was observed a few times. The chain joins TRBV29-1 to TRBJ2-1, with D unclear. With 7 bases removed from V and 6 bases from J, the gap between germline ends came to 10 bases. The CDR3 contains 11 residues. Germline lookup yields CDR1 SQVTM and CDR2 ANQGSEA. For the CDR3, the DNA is TGCAGCGAATCTTCCGGCAATGAGCAGTTCTTC. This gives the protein CSESSGNEQFF.

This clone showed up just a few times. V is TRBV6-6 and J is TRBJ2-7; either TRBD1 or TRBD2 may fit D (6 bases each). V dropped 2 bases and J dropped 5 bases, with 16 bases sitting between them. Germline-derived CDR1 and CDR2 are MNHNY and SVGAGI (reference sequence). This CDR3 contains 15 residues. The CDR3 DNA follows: TGTGCCAGCAGTTACGGAGGGGGGCTTTCGGACGAGCAGTACTTC. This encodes CASSYGGGLSDEQYF.

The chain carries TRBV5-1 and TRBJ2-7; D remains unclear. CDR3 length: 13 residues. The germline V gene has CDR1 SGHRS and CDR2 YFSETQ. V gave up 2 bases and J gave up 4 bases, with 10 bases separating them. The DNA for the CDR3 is TGCGCCAGCAGCTTACCACAAGGATACGAGCAGTACTTC. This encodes CASSLPQGYEQYF.

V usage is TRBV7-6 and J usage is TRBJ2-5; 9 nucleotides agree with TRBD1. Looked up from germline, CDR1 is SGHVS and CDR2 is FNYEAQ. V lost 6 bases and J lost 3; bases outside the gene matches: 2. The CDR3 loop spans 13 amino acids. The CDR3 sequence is CASRWTGEETQYF. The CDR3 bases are TGTGCCAGCAGATGGACAGGGGAAGAGACCCAGTACTTC.

The chain's CDR3 is CASSPRRDRNNEQFF. CDR3 nucleotide sequence: TGTGCCAGCTCACCACGAAGGGACAGAAACAATGAGCAGTTCTTC. This chain joins TRBV18 and TRBJ2-1, with 7 bases lining up with TRBD1. J was trimmed by 5 bases and V by 1 base; bases with no gene match: 5. Germline CDR1 reads KGHSH; CDR2 reads LQKENI. The CDR3 runs 15 residues.

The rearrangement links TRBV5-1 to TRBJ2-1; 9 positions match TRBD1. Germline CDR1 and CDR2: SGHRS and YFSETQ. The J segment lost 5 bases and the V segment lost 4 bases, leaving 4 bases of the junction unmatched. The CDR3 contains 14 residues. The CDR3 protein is CASSAGTGNNEQFF. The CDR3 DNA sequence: TGCGCCAGCAGCGCCGGGACAGGGAACAATGAGCAGTTCTTC.

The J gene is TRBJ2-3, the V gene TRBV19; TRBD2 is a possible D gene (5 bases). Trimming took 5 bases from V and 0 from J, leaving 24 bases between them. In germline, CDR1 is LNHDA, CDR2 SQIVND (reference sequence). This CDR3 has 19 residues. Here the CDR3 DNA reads TGTGCCAGTAGTCTCACCTCCGTGGCCCTAACGGGGAGCACAGATACGCAGTATTTT. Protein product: CASSLTSVALTGSTDTQYF.

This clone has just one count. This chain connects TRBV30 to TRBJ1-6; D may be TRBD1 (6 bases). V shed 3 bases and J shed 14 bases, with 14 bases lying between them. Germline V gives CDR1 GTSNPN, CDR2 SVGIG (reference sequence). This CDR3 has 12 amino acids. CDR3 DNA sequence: TGTGCCTGGAGGGGGCCGGAGGGGGCCCTCCACTTT. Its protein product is CAWRGPEGALHF.

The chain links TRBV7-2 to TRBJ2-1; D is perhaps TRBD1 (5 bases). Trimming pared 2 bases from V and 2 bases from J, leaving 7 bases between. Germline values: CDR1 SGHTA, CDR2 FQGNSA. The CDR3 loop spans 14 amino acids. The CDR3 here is CASSLQGTYNEQFF. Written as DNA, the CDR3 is TGTGCCAGCAGCTTACAGGGTACCTACAATGAGCAGTTCTTC.